This passage covers 23 T cell receptor beta chains from one sample sequenced in a study of blood T cell repertoires in COVID-19. Assay used: immunoSEQ multiplex PCR; TCRdb lists only in-frame clones, some missing. The sample contains 200,000 to 250,000 clones, roughly 85% of which appear only once. Sequencing was performed on PBMCs or T cells enriched from blood (not recorded which). These receptors originate from a man in his thirties or forties who had recovered from COVID-19.

The chain recombines TRBV28 with TRBJ1-6, with TRBD1 matching over 8 bases. Looked up from germline, CDR1 is MDHEN and CDR2 is SYDVKM. CDR3 length equals 18 residues. V dropped 6 bases and J dropped 0; count of bases not matched to a gene: 10. The CDR3 DNA sequence: TGTGCCAGCAGATCCCGGGACAGGTCTTTCTCCTATAATTCACCCCTCCACTTT. As protein: CASRSRDRSFSYNSPLHF.

With respect to this clone: This CDR3 is also generated by other DNA sequences in the sample. The chain couples TRBV4-3 to TRBJ2-7; 8 bases line up with TRBD1. CDR1 LGHNA and CDR2 YSLEER come from the germline V gene. The CDR3 sequence is 15 residues long. The ends lost 0 bases at V and 0 bases at J; junction bases unmatched: 1. The CDR3 nucleotides are TGCGCCAGCAGCCAAGATGACAGGGGCTCCTACGAGCAGTACTTC. Protein: CASSQDDRGSYEQYF.

V usage is TRBV5-1 and J usage is TRBJ1-1, with D unresolved. The CDR3 spans 15 residues. Trimming took off 0 bases at V and 0 bases at J, with 9 bases between the two ends. Germline V lookup: CDR1 SGHRS, CDR2 YFSETQ. CDR3 loop: CASSLAEVMNTEAFF. The CDR3 nucleotides are TGCGCCAGCAGCTTGGCCGAGGTTATGAACACTGAAGCTTTCTTT.

This clone was counted once. V and J are TRBV5-8 and TRBJ1-4, with D perhaps TRBD1 (6 bases). This CDR3 comprises 15 residues. Trimming left V 4 bases short and J 0 bases short, with 10 bases between. Germline loops: CDR1 SGHTS, CDR2 YDEGEE. CDR3 protein: CASSPRTATNEKLFF. Here the CDR3 DNA reads TGTGCCAGCAGCCCTCGGACAGCAACTAATGAAAAACTGTTTTTT.

In its sample, this clone was seen a few times. This chain joins TRBV29-1 and TRBJ1-5; TRBD1 is a possible D gene (5 bases). The germline gives CDR1 SQVTM, CDR2 ANQGSEA. The CDR3 is 13 residues long. V was clipped by 6 bases and J by 7 bases, with 16 bases between them. This CDR3 is CSVGGQGLQPQHF. The CDR3 DNA reads as TGCAGCGTGGGCGGGCAGGGACTGCAGCCCCAGCATTTT.

The genes are TRBV18 and TRBJ2-7, with TRBD2 identical over 8 bases. The V and J ends lost 6 bases and 8 bases, in that order; junction bases with no gene match: 18. This CDR3 contains 16 residues. The germline V gene encodes CDR1 KGHSH and CDR2 LQKENI. In DNA, the CDR3 is TGTGCCAGCTCCCTAGGGATAGCGGGGATGGCCCCCAAGCAGTACTTC. This encodes CASSLGIAGMAPKQYF.

The V and J genes are TRBV27 and TRBJ2-1, with TRBD2 matching over 7 bases. The ends lost 3 bases at V and 0 bases at J; junction bases unmatched: 2. The length of the CDR3 is 15 residues. Germline CDR1 and CDR2: MNHEY and SMNVEV (reference sequence). This chain's CDR3 is CASSFGGDSYNEQFF. The CDR3 DNA is TGTGCCAGCAGTTTTGGGGGGGACTCCTACAATGAGCAGTTCTTC.

V is TRBV6-5 and J is TRBJ2-3; TRBD2 might be the D (5 bases). CDR3 length: 15 residues. Germline CDR1 is MNHEY and CDR2 is SVGAGI. V was trimmed by 7 bases and J by 0 bases, leaving 14 bases between them. The CDR3 spells CASTPGVPSTDTQYF. CDR3 nucleotides: TGTGCCAGCACCCCCGGGGTCCCTAGCACAGATACGCAGTATTTT.

The gene calls are TRBV2 and TRBJ1-4, with 7 nucleotides matching TRBD1. Trimming took 6 bases from V and 5 from J; bases not matched to a gene: 9. CDR3 length equals 15 residues. Germline V gene lookup returns CDR1 SNHLY and CDR2 FYNNEI. The CDR3 nucleotides read TGTGCCAGCAGCAGAAACAGGGGCATGAATGAAAAACTGTTTTTT. This codes for CASSRNRGMNEKLFF.

This sequence joins TRBV7-2 and TRBJ1-5, with 7 positions matching TRBD1. CDR3 length: 15 amino acids. Germline CDR1 SGHTA, CDR2 FQGNSA. The V segment lost 1 base and the J segment 3 bases; nucleotides outside the gene matches: 3. The DNA of the CDR3 is TGTGCCAGCAGCTTAGGGACAGGCTACAATCAGCCCCAGCATTTT. Its protein product is CASSLGTGYNQPQHF. The entire variable domain, with the rest obtained from reference TRBV7-2 and TRBJ1-5, is as follows: GAGVSQSPSNKVTEKGKDVELRCDPISGHTALYWYRQSLGQGLEFLIYFQGNSAPDKSGLPSDRFSAERTGGSVSTLTIQRTQQEDSAVYLCASSLGTGYNQPQHFGDGTRLSIL.

V usage is TRBV27 and J usage is TRBJ2-2, with unresolved D. V was pared by 3 bases and J by 7 bases, with 12 bases between. Germline CDR1 MNHEY, CDR2 SMNVEV (reference sequence). This CDR3 contains 14 residues. CDR3 residues: CASSFERIGGELFF. For the CDR3, the DNA is TGTGCCAGCAGTTTTGAGAGAATCGGCGGGGAGCTGTTTTTT.

This chain uses TRBV29-1 with TRBJ1-4; D is unclear. This CDR3 region has 12 residues. Germline CDR1 SQVTM, CDR2 ANQGSEA. Trimming stripped 4 bases from V and 7 bases from J, with 10 bases between. CDR3 nucleotides: TGCAGCGTTGGGGAGGGAAGTGAAAAACTGTTTTTT. Its translation: CSVGEGSEKLFF.

This clone was observed a single time. The rearrangement uses TRBV7-9 and TRBJ1-3; the match to TRBD1 covers 8 bases. This CDR3 spans 16 amino acids. The germline V gene has CDR1 SEHNR and CDR2 FQNEAQ (reference sequence). V lost 0 bases to trimming and J lost 0 bases; unmatched junction nucleotides: 1. The CDR3 loop reads CASSLATGGSGNTIYF. As DNA, the CDR3 is TGTGCCAGCAGCTTAGCCACAGGGGGCTCTGGAAACACCATATATTTT.

The rearrangement joins TRBV7-8 to TRBJ2-7; TRBD2 matches 7 bases. V dropped 4 bases and J dropped 4; count of bases not matched to a gene: 10. The germline V gene has CDR1 SGHVS and CDR2 FQNEAQ. The CDR3 has 15 residues. The CDR3 region is CASSSLGGLVYEQYF. The CDR3 DNA sequence: TGTGCCAGCAGCTCACTGGGAGGGTTGGTTTACGAGCAGTACTTC.

This chain connects TRBV27 to TRBJ2-1; weak D call: TRBD1 (7 bases). V lost 8 bases to trimming and J lost 8 bases, with 19 bases between them. Germline CDR1 reads MNHEY; CDR2 reads SMNVEV (reference sequence). The CDR3 length is 14 residues. CDR3: CASSSPGGSHEQFF. As DNA, the CDR3 is TGTGCCAGCTCCTCCCCAGGGGGGAGCCATGAGCAGTTCTTC.

This clone was observed a few times. The rearrangement uses TRBV30 and TRBJ1-2, with a possible D match to TRBD1 (6 bases). The CDR3 sequence is 13 residues long. Germline CDR1 GTSNPN, CDR2 SVGIG (reference sequence). V lost 1 base and J 7 bases, leaving 13 bases between the germline ends. The CDR3 loop reads CAWSDGTIRGYTF. In nucleotides, the CDR3 is TGTGCCTGGAGTGACGGGACAATTCGTGGCTACACCTTC.

The rearrangement links TRBV4-1 to TRBJ2-7, with 12 positions matching TRBD2. The CDR3 runs to 15 residues. V lost 4 bases, J lost 2 bases, and 3 bases stayed unmatched. Germline CDR1 reads MGHRA; CDR2 reads YSYEKL. The CDR3 here is CASSLLAGGPYEQYF. Written as DNA, the CDR3 is TGCGCCAGCAGCCTGCTAGCGGGAGGGCCCTACGAGCAGTACTTC.

The V call is TRBV2, the J call TRBJ2-5; D not certain. Between the trimmed V and J ends, which lost 6 bases and 5 bases, there was a span of 7 bases. From germline, CDR1 is SNHLY and CDR2 FYNNEI. This CDR3 is 11 amino acids long. In nucleotides, the CDR3 is TGTGCCAGCAGCCCTCGGGAGACCCAGTACTTC. Protein: CASSPRETQYF.

The rearrangement joins TRBV11-2 to TRBJ2-7; no firm D call. The length of the CDR3 is 13 residues. Trimming left V 4 bases short and J 7 bases short, with 14 bases between. Germline loops: CDR1 SGHAT, CDR2 FQNNGV. CDR3 sequence: CASSSRLAEEQYF. CDR3 in DNA: TGTGCCAGCAGCTCGCGACTCGCTGAGGAGCAGTACTTC.

DNA for the CDR3: TGTGCCAGCAGCCGGAAGGACAGGGGGCGTTTAACGCAGTATTTT. Translated, it gives CASSRKDRGRLTQYF. The chain links TRBV5-4 to TRBJ2-3, with 11 bases identical to TRBD1. With V trimmed by 4 bases and J by 9 bases, 10 bases remained unmatched. This CDR3 is 15 amino acids long. The germline V gene encodes CDR1 SGHNT and CDR2 YYREEE (reference sequence).

This clone has ten or more counts. The J gene is TRBJ2-7, the V gene TRBV6-5, with 9 nucleotides matching TRBD2. The J segment lost 5 bases and the V segment lost 5 bases, leaving 10 bases of the junction unmatched. This CDR3 comprises 15 residues. Germline V gene lookup returns CDR1 MNHEY and CDR2 SVGAGI. The CDR3 region is CASSSSGSTFHEQYF. DNA for the CDR3: TGTGCCAGCAGTAGTAGCGGGAGTACGTTCCACGAGCAGTACTTC.

The V call is TRBV4-1, the J call TRBJ1-1; weak D call: TRBD1 (6 bases). Germline V gives CDR1 MGHRA, CDR2 YSYEKL. V lost 1 base to trimming and J lost 1 base, with 16 bases between them. This CDR3 region has 17 residues. CDR3: CASSQGEIRDKNTEAFF. The CDR3 region has the DNA TGCGCCAGCAGCCAAGGAGAAATAAGGGACAAGAACACTGAAGCTTTCTTT.

In its sample, this clone was seen a few times. The chain carries TRBV18 and TRBJ1-6; no reliable D call. CDR3 length: 15 amino acids. Looked up from germline, CDR1 is KGHSH and CDR2 is LQKENI. V was trimmed by 1 base and J by 4 bases, leaving 8 bases between them. This CDR3 is CASSPQPNYNSPLHF. The CDR3 nucleotides are TGTGCCAGCTCACCACAGCCTAATTATAATTCACCCCTCCACTTT.